Listed below are T cell receptor beta chains from one sample, sequenced in a study of early T cells in non-severe SARS-CoV-2 infection. In TCRdb, the 5' RACE reads were re-called with MiXCR into one record per CDR3 protein. In the table there are some 53,000 distinct CDR3 sequences, 8% to 8.5% of which are singletons. The sample comprised whole blood. The receptors stem from an adult who was a healthcare worker with PCR-confirmed SARS-CoV-2 infection or an uninfected control (not recorded which). Both conserved end residues are part of each CDR3. Each record gives: J gene, clone size, D gene, CDR3 length, V gene, CDR3 protein. D genes are given only for firm matches. A row's size may be missing; if present it is once, few, many or a size class.

J gene: TRBJ2-1
clone size: few
D gene: TRBD1
CDR3 length: 13
V gene: TRBV5-6
CDR3 protein: CASSPTGRSEQFF

J gene: TRBJ2-2
clone size: -
D gene: -
CDR3 length: 17
V gene: TRBV7-8
CDR3 protein: CASSPPGSGVRTGELFF

J gene: TRBJ2-1
clone size: few
D gene: -
CDR3 length: 14
V gene: TRBV24-1
CDR3 protein: CATSDFVGGHEQFF

J gene: TRBJ1-1
clone size: -
D gene: -
CDR3 length: 13
V gene: TRBV6-5
CDR3 protein: CASRQGRNTEAFF

J gene: TRBJ2-1
clone size: many
D gene: TRBD2
CDR3 length: 16
V gene: TRBV6-2/TRBV6-3
CDR3 protein: CASSPPTAGGRGEQFF

J gene: TRBJ1-2
clone size: few
D gene: -
CDR3 length: 16
V gene: TRBV4-3
CDR3 protein: CASSQAPEGLNYGYTF

J gene: TRBJ1-2
clone size: many
D gene: -
CDR3 length: 11
V gene: TRBV7-9
CDR3 protein: CASIGNGGYTF

J gene: TRBJ2-5
clone size: few
D gene: TRBD2
CDR3 length: 16
V gene: TRBV20-1
CDR3 protein: CSARDAGRETAGTQYF

J gene: TRBJ1-5
clone size: few
D gene: TRBD1
CDR3 length: 15
V gene: TRBV4-1
CDR3 protein: CASSHSGTGGQPQHF

J gene: TRBJ2-7
clone size: -
D gene: TRBD1
CDR3 length: 15
V gene: TRBV19
CDR3 protein: CASRPTGGVGYEQYF

J gene: TRBJ2-5
clone size: many
D gene: -
CDR3 length: 13
V gene: TRBV11-2
CDR3 protein: CASSLVLAETQYF

J gene: TRBJ2-2
clone size: few
D gene: -
CDR3 length: 15
V gene: TRBV7-2
CDR3 protein: CASSFIGSNTGELFF

J gene: TRBJ1-3
clone size: -
D gene: -
CDR3 length: 14
V gene: TRBV29-1
CDR3 protein: CSVDSGTTSNTIYF

J gene: TRBJ1-1
clone size: few
D gene: -
CDR3 length: 13
V gene: TRBV4-1
CDR3 protein: CASSLGPDTEAFF

J gene: TRBJ2-7
clone size: -
D gene: -
CDR3 length: 15
V gene: TRBV6-5
CDR3 protein: CASSYATAYSYEQYF

J gene: TRBJ2-1
clone size: many
D gene: -
CDR3 length: 15
V gene: TRBV6-1
CDR3 protein: CASMPVAVTYNEQFF

J gene: TRBJ2-5
clone size: few
D gene: TRBD2
CDR3 length: 19
V gene: TRBV5-4
CDR3 protein: CASSPAGLAGGDLQETQYF

J gene: TRBJ2-5
clone size: few
D gene: -
CDR3 length: 15
V gene: TRBV28
CDR3 protein: CASRAAQGSQETQYF

J gene: TRBJ2-7
clone size: -
D gene: -
CDR3 length: 15
V gene: TRBV24-1
CDR3 protein: CATSDSTTATHEQYF

J gene: TRBJ1-5
clone size: many
D gene: -
CDR3 length: 13
V gene: TRBV10-2
CDR3 protein: CASRADSNQPQHF

J gene: TRBJ1-6
clone size: many
D gene: -
CDR3 length: 15
V gene: TRBV7-8
CDR3 protein: CASSFVGASNSPLHF

J gene: TRBJ1-2
clone size: -
D gene: -
CDR3 length: 11
V gene: TRBV6-2/TRBV6-3
CDR3 protein: CASSYSSSKTF

J gene: TRBJ1-2
clone size: -
D gene: -
CDR3 length: 14
V gene: TRBV7-9
CDR3 protein: CASSWTGPNYGYTF

J gene: TRBJ2-3
clone size: -
D gene: -
CDR3 length: 12
V gene: TRBV7-9
CDR3 protein: CASSSPTDTQYF

J gene: TRBJ2-1
clone size: -
D gene: TRBD1
CDR3 length: 16
V gene: TRBV11-1
CDR3 protein: CASSSRDSPTYNEQFF

J gene: TRBJ2-1
clone size: few
D gene: TRBD2
CDR3 length: 21
V gene: TRBV5-1
CDR3 protein: CASSLAAGRGERANSYNEQFF

J gene: TRBJ1-4
clone size: -
D gene: -
CDR3 length: 16
V gene: TRBV19
CDR3 protein: CASSIDRGVPNEKLFF

J gene: TRBJ1-4
clone size: -
D gene: -
CDR3 length: 12
V gene: TRBV10-3
CDR3 protein: CAISMENEKLFF

J gene: TRBJ1-3
clone size: many
D gene: -
CDR3 length: 14
V gene: TRBV5-1
CDR3 protein: CASSLAGTGNTIYF

J gene: TRBJ2-1
clone size: many
D gene: TRBD2
CDR3 length: 18
V gene: TRBV7-9
CDR3 protein: CASSFETSGGSSYNEQFF

J gene: TRBJ2-3
clone size: many
D gene: TRBD2
CDR3 length: 16
V gene: TRBV7-3
CDR3 protein: CASSSGKRGSTDTQYF

J gene: TRBJ1-1
clone size: -
D gene: -
CDR3 length: 11
V gene: TRBV25-1
CDR3 protein: CASLMNTEAFF

J gene: TRBJ2-3
clone size: few
D gene: TRBD2
CDR3 length: 15
V gene: TRBV28
CDR3 protein: CATTVSGGGEDTQYF

J gene: TRBJ2-7
clone size: -
D gene: -
CDR3 length: 13
V gene: TRBV27
CDR3 protein: CASSLWASDEQYF

J gene: TRBJ2-3
clone size: -
D gene: -
CDR3 length: 15
V gene: TRBV20-1
CDR3 protein: CSASSGLGFTDTQYF

J gene: TRBJ2-7
clone size: few
D gene: -
CDR3 length: 12
V gene: TRBV7-2
CDR3 protein: CASSLPPYEQYF

J gene: TRBJ2-6
clone size: many
D gene: -
CDR3 length: 14
V gene: TRBV7-9
CDR3 protein: CASSYFSGANVLTF

J gene: TRBJ1-4
clone size: many
D gene: TRBD1
CDR3 length: 14
V gene: TRBV4-1
CDR3 protein: CASSQGQGKEKLFF

J gene: TRBJ2-3
clone size: few
D gene: TRBD2
CDR3 length: 15
V gene: TRBV7-3
CDR3 protein: CASRRSGRVADTQYF

J gene: TRBJ2-4
clone size: -
D gene: -
CDR3 length: 16
V gene: TRBV28
CDR3 protein: CASSHQPPRAKNIQYF

J gene: TRBJ2-1
clone size: few
D gene: TRBD1
CDR3 length: 14
V gene: TRBV24-1
CDR3 protein: CATSDGDRVREQFF

J gene: TRBJ2-1
clone size: -
D gene: TRBD1
CDR3 length: 14
V gene: TRBV28
CDR3 protein: CASSLPATGGGQFF

J gene: TRBJ1-5
clone size: -
D gene: TRBD1
CDR3 length: 15
V gene: TRBV3-1
CDR3 protein: CASSSGTGSNQPQHF

J gene: TRBJ1-1
clone size: -
D gene: TRBD1
CDR3 length: 15
V gene: TRBV12-3/TRBV12-4
CDR3 protein: CASSLPHRGGTEAFF

J gene: TRBJ1-6
clone size: few
D gene: TRBD1
CDR3 length: 13
V gene: TRBV30
CDR3 protein: CAFQGQGNSPLHF

J gene: TRBJ1-4
clone size: many
D gene: TRBD1
CDR3 length: 16
V gene: TRBV2
CDR3 protein: CASSPGQGAFNEKLFF

J gene: TRBJ2-7
clone size: -
D gene: -
CDR3 length: 14
V gene: TRBV29-1
CDR3 protein: CSVEAETARYEQYF

J gene: TRBJ2-1
clone size: once
D gene: TRBD2
CDR3 length: 12
V gene: TRBV7-9
CDR3 protein: CASSPGTSVSFF

J gene: TRBJ2-3
clone size: -
D gene: TRBD2
CDR3 length: 17
V gene: TRBV9
CDR3 protein: CASSATSGTLRGDTQYF

J gene: TRBJ1-5
clone size: medium-sized
D gene: TRBD1
CDR3 length: 15
V gene: TRBV12-3/TRBV12-4
CDR3 protein: CASRQWTGGNQPQHF

J gene: TRBJ2-7
clone size: many
D gene: -
CDR3 length: 13
V gene: TRBV7-8
CDR3 protein: CASETGPTYEQYF

J gene: TRBJ1-2
clone size: few
D gene: -
CDR3 length: 12
V gene: TRBV30
CDR3 protein: CAWSVFGFGYTF

J gene: TRBJ2-6
clone size: -
D gene: -
CDR3 length: 17
V gene: TRBV9
CDR3 protein: CASSPPSGKPGANVLTF

J gene: TRBJ2-3
clone size: -
D gene: -
CDR3 length: 18
V gene: TRBV6-5
CDR3 protein: CASSYRLGAGVSTDTQYF

J gene: TRBJ2-3
clone size: -
D gene: TRBD2
CDR3 length: 14
V gene: TRBV27
CDR3 protein: CSSSYRDGGDTQYF